The 14 T cell receptor beta chains presented below share a single source sample, sequenced in a study of blood T cell repertoires in COVID-19. Here immunoSEQ multiplex PCR was the method, and the copy in TCRdb shows in-frame clones only, minus some. This sample has about 79,000 clones, with roughly 90% found just once. The specimen was peripheral blood. The receptors were gathered from a man between 65 and 79 years old with active or convalescent COVID-19.

The chain combines TRBV30 with TRBJ1-2; 8 bases line up with TRBD1. Per germline, CDR1 GTSNPN and CDR2 SVGIG (reference sequence). V shed 2 bases and J 3 bases; nucleotides not matched to a gene: 2. The CDR3 is 13 residues long. The CDR3 nucleotides are TGTGCCTGGAGTCGACAGGGGTACTATGGCTACACCTTC. Amino acids: CAWSRQGYYGYTF. The whole variable domain, remainder taken from reference TRBV30 and TRBJ1-2, is SQTIHQWPATLVQPVGSPLSLECTVEGTSNPNLYWYRQAAGRGLQLLFYSVGIGQISSEVPQNLSASRPQDRQFILSSKKLLLSDSGFYLCAWSRQGYYGYTFGSGTRLTVV.

V gene TRBV11-2 combines with J gene TRBJ1-2; a possible D gene is TRBD1 (5 bases). CDR1 is SGHAT, CDR2 FQNNGV, per germline. The V end lost 1 base, the J end lost 7 bases, and 16 bases lay between the germline ends. The CDR3 extends over 15 amino acids. CDR3 DNA: TGTGCCAGCAGCTTAGGGCGGGGACCCATAGGTGGCTACACCTTC. This gives the protein CASSLGRGPIGGYTF.

V usage is TRBV29-1 and J usage is TRBJ2-1; 11 nucleotides align to TRBD1. The CDR3 is made up of 14 amino acids. J lost 8 bases, V lost 5 bases, and 8 bases had no gene match. Per the germline V gene, CDR1 is SQVTM and CDR2 is ANQGSEA. CDR3 in DNA: TGCAGCGTTATGGGGACAGGGGGTCCGGATGAGCAGTTCTTC. Its protein is CSVMGTGGPDEQFF.

V usage is TRBV5-1 and J usage is TRBJ1-2, with D possibly matching TRBD1 (6 bases). The CDR3 contains 13 residues. Trimming cost V 2 bases and J 3 bases, with 8 bases left between them. Germline V lookup: CDR1 SGHRS, CDR2 YFSETQ. The CDR3 reads CASSFSGDYGYTF. The DNA for the CDR3 is TGCGCCAGCAGCTTCTCAGGGGACTATGGCTACACCTTC.

The chain carries TRBV5-4 and TRBJ1-4, with TRBD1 matching 11 bases. V was pared by 4 bases and J by 5 bases, with 1 base of the junction left unmatched. Germline CDR1 SGHNT, CDR2 YYREEE (reference sequence). The CDR3 runs 14 residues. This chain's CDR3 is CASSRDRGNEKLFF. The CDR3 DNA is TGTGCCAGCAGCCGGGACAGGGGGAATGAAAAACTGTTTTTT.

The gene calls are TRBV18 and TRBJ2-1; 8 nucleotides agree with TRBD2. CDR1 is KGHSH, CDR2 LQKENI, per germline. V lost 6 bases and J lost 6; bases outside the gene matches: 10. The CDR3 covers 15 residues. CDR3: CASSTGGSGSNEQFF. The CDR3 coding sequence is TGTGCCAGCTCCACCGGAGGGAGCGGGAGCAATGAGCAGTTCTTC.

This sequence joins TRBV5-4 and TRBJ2-5; 7 nucleotides align to TRBD2. CDR3 length: 15 amino acids. CDR1 and CDR2 (germline): SGHNT, YYREEE (reference sequence). The ends lost 0 bases at V and 4 bases at J; junction bases unmatched: 6. The CDR3 coding sequence is TGTGCCAGCAGCTTGGAAAGACTAGCAGCAGAGACCCAGTACTTC. This sequence encodes CASSLERLAAETQYF.

The rearrangement joins TRBV7-2 to TRBJ2-5; maybe TRBD2 (6 bases). The ends were cut back, 1 base at V and 4 bases at J, with 7 bases in the middle. The CDR3 runs 13 residues. Looked up from germline, CDR1 is SGHTA and CDR2 is FQGNSA. The CDR3 nucleotides are TGTGCCAGCAGCTTAGTGCGGGGAGAGACCCAGTACTTC. Translating it yields CASSLVRGETQYF. Complete variable domain (other parts from reference TRBV7-2 and TRBJ2-5): GAGVSQSPSNKVTEKGKDVELRCDPISGHTALYWYRQSLGQGLEFLIYFQGNSAPDKSGLPSDRFSAERTGGSVSTLTIQRTQQEDSAVYLCASSLVRGETQYFGPGTRLLVL.

DNA of the CDR3: TGTGCCAGCAGCTTGACTAGCGGGGCCTACAATGAGCAGTTCTTC. It specifies CASSLTSGAYNEQFF. The V gene is TRBV7-3, the J gene TRBJ2-1; TRBD2 agrees at 11 bases. Trimming took 3 bases from V and 2 from J; bases not matched to a gene: 0. CDR1 is SGHTA and CDR2 is FQGTGA in the germline V gene. This CDR3 is 15 amino acids long.

The rearrangement links TRBV11-2 to TRBJ2-1, with TRBD2 as a possible D gene (5 bases). The germline V and J ends were trimmed by 1 base and 6 bases, with 10 bases remaining between them. CDR1 and CDR2 from the germline V gene are SGHAT and FQNNGV. This CDR3 is 14 amino acids long. CDR3 bases: TGTGCCAGCAGCTTAGCGGGAAGTATCAATGAGCAGTTCTTC. Translating gives CASSLAGSINEQFF.

V is TRBV11-3 and J is TRBJ2-1, with a weak D call TRBD1 (5 bases). This CDR3 comprises 13 residues. Trimming cost V 5 bases and J 7 bases, with 12 bases left between them. Germline loops: CDR1 SGHNT, CDR2 YENEEA. CDR3: CASSPGNWNEQFF. The DNA for the CDR3 is TGTGCCAGCAGCCCAGGGAATTGGAATGAGCAGTTCTTC.

This chain links TRBV4-2 with TRBJ2-5; D unclear. The CDR3 consists of 14 residues. Germline-derived CDR1 and CDR2 are LGHNA and YNFKEQ. V gave up 4 bases and J gave up 3 bases, with 12 bases separating them. The CDR3 bases are TGTGCCAGCAGCCCCTCCGCAGGTGAAGAGACCCAGTACTTC. It yields the protein CASSPSAGEETQYF.

This clone was seen just once. The sample has other DNA sequences that encode this CDR3 too. The chain is built from TRBV9 and TRBJ2-2; D is undetermined. The germline CDR1 and CDR2 sequences are SGDLS and YYNGEE. Trimming stripped 0 bases from V and 1 base from J, with 4 bases between. The CDR3 is 14 amino acids. CDR3 amino acids: CASSVAGNTGELFF. The CDR3 DNA is TGTGCCAGCAGCGTAGCGGGGAACACCGGGGAGCTGTTTTTT.

The chain combines TRBV27 with TRBJ2-1, with 7 positions matching TRBD2. The V gene end was trimmed by 6 bases and the J gene end by 2 bases; junction bases not matched to a gene: 7. CDR1 is MNHEY, CDR2 SMNVEV, per germline (reference sequence). The CDR3 has 15 residues. The CDR3 reads CASSLTSTPYNEQFF. The CDR3, as DNA: TGTGCCAGCAGCTTGACTAGCACACCCTACAATGAGCAGTTCTTC.